What follows is one TCR beta chain and its context. TCRdb ran MiXCR on the RT-PCR reads and lists one entry per CDR3 protein. The table has approximately 33,000 distinct CDR3 sequences, about 6.8% seen once. This CDR3 comprises 11 residues. Germline V gene lookup returns CDR1 DFQATT and CDR2 SNEGSKA (reference sequence). The J segment lost 4 bases and the V segment lost 6 bases, leaving 2 bases of the junction unmatched. The sample originates from a study of patients and donors after allogeneic stem cell transplantation. This clonotype was obtained from a human donor who was either an allogeneic HSCT recipient or a stem cell or donor lymphocyte infusion donor (not recorded which). It is not recorded whose cells these are; they may come from a transplant donor. Sequenced material: blood, either unsorted or a sorted T cell fraction (not recorded which). The J gene is TRBJ1-2, the V gene TRBV20-1; 7 bases are shared with TRBD1. CDR3 residues: CSAGQRYGYTF. The DNA for the CDR3 is TGCAGTGCGGGACAGCGCTATGGCTACACCTTC.